This TCR beta chain was obtained from a study of shared clonotypes between healthy human individuals. Turning to the study itself: The study drew on two women and three men aged 18 to 49 as donors. Overall study results and limits: With few donors, the genetic and exposure-history diversity represented was limited. Read depth was anticipated to influence clonotype sharing among donors.

Concerning this clone itself: Its target is unknown.

Genomic DNA of every subset was divided equally among multiple immunoSEQ plates. Using immunoSEQ multiplex PCR, the repertoire was profiled, and TCRdb retains in-frame clones only, with some absent. The sample records about 470,000 clones, around 75% being singletons. V shed 2 bases, J shed 3 bases, and the junction held 14 bases outside the gene matches. Germline V gives CDR1 SGHRS, CDR2 YFSETQ. The CDR3 has 17 amino acids. The sequence came from a middle-aged woman in good health. Some clones in this sample may be carry-over from other donors' samples. The V gene is TRBV5-1, the J gene TRBJ2-7; 7 bases line up with TRBD2. Material for sequencing was PBMCs. The CDR3 DNA follows: TGCGCCAGCAGCTTAATATGGGTTGCGGGAGCGGTCTACGAGCAGTACTTC. This sequence encodes CASSLIWVAGAVYEQYF.